This T cell receptor beta chain was recorded in a study of CD8+ T cells in alopecia areata (dated 2018 in TCRdb). Turning to the overall study: The treated patients took part in an open-label pilot trial in which moderate-to-severe alopecia areata was treated with oral tofacitinib at 5 to 10 mg twice daily. Amplification of TCRbeta CDR3 regions was done by immunoSEQ multiplex PCR using 35 Vbeta forward primers and 13 Jbeta reverse primers. Clonality in the scalp was compared among normal scalp (n=4), patchy alopecia areata scalp (n=8), and alopecia totalis/universalis scalp (n=8). To study T cell clonal expansion in alopecia areata, the researchers applied high-throughput TCRbeta sequencing to both the C3H/HeJ mouse model and human patients. The RNA source kit depended on sample type: the PAXgene miRNA kit for fixed scalp, the miRNeasy kit for PBMCs, and the RNeasy kit for mouse skin. Tofacitinib-treated patients had biopsies at baseline and at 4 and 24 weeks of treatment, with a later scalp biopsy in several patients. Patients received tofacitinib for 6 to 18 months and were then followed off drug for 6 months to check for delayed response and recurrence. Scalp tissue and sorted CD4+ and CD8+ peripheral blood T cells from patchy and totalis/universalis alopecia areata patients and from healthy controls were covered by human TCRbeta sequencing.

Libraries were built with the immunoSEQ multiplex PCR assay. RNA was extracted from all samples and reverse transcribed into cDNA, which served as template for TCR sequencing. First-strand cDNA was synthesized with SuperScript III using a 2:1 mix of oligo-dT and random hexamers. A synthetic immune receptor repertoire was used to measure amplification bias, and any remaining bias was corrected computationally. Per the original workflow: After raw reads were preprocessed to remove errors, the CDR3 was defined following IMGT conventions as running from the conserved cysteine to phenylalanine. Clonality was computed as 1 minus the Shannon entropy, with the entropy normalized by log2 of the number of productive unique TCRs. Whether scalp clones were CD4 or CD8 was inferred by matching scalp TCRbeta sequences against CD4 and CD8 repertoires sorted from blood. In TCRdb, the immuneACCESS table is reduced to in-frame sequences with V and J assigned. These tables do not hold every clone; where another copy was compared, an unresolved V gene accounts for under half, and the others remain unexplained. V and J calls and clone size are as listed in that table; D and trimming were resolved from the DNA. Here the sample has about 120,000 clones; more than 30% occur a single time. The ten biggest clones cover about 3.1% of the sample.

A remark on this clone: This clone's antigen is unknown. Nothing much larger sits one base from this clone, and base qualities are not available.

V was cut back by 0 bases and J by 2 bases, leaving a gap of 7 bases between them. CDR1 SGHRS and CDR2 YFSETQ were looked up in the germline V gene. Its CDR3 holds 14 amino acids, cysteine through phenylalanine. Only the CDR3 part of the read is kept: 42 bases, read in frame from the first base. General findings and caveats noted by the study authors: Compared with normal scalp, lesional scalp, particularly in alopecia totalis/universalis, had higher clonality and more expanded CD8+ clones, which suggests antigenic drive. TCR sequences shared between patients were less clear than in mice, possibly partly because of HLA diversity in the patient population. Resident alphabeta T cells in normal human skin are also sequenced, complicating scalp TCR repertoire analysis, unlike mouse skin dominated by gammadelta T cells.

From alopecia areata patients, peripheral blood was collected along with lesional scalp punch biopsies. PBMCs were isolated by density centrifugation and stained for CD3, CD4 and CD8, after which CD4+ and CD8+ T cells were sorted on a FACSAria. The sample consisted of CD4+ T cells sorted from blood. This receptor was taken from a human donor with alopecia areata. The sequence links TRBV5-1 to TRBJ2-3; matching of 5 bases hints at TRBD1 as the D gene. The DNA sequence reads TGCGCCAGCAGCTTGGGACAGATCACAGATACGCAGTATTTT. Its amino acids are CASSLGQITDTQYF. Joined to the reference TRBV5-1 and TRBJ2-3 proteins, this CDR3 gives the full variable domain: KAGVTQTPRYLIKTRGQQVTLSCSPISGHRSVSWYQQTPGQGLQFLFEYFSETQRNKGNFPGRFSGRQFSNSRSEMNVSTLELGDSALYLCASSLGQITDTQYFGPGTRLTVL.